This TCR beta chain was sequenced for a study of T cells after yellow fever vaccination. Study context: SMART-Seq v4 Ultra Low Input handled preparation of low-cell-number fractions.

Using its own MiXCR run on the 5' RACE reads, TCRdb lists one record per CDR3 protein. The table has 510,000 or so distinct CDR3 sequences, about a fifth seen once; the top ten hold roughly an eighth. This clonotype was counted between two and nine times. Germline loops: CDR1 GTSNPN, CDR2 SVGIG (reference sequence). Trimming removed 3 bases from V and 3 bases from J, with 12 bases in between. This CDR3 is 15 amino acids long. The chain has TRBV30 and TRBJ2-6; D tentatively reads TRBD1 or TRBD2 (5 bases each). Here the sequenced sample was PBMCs, taken 15 days after the yellow fever booster vaccination. The source is a man aged 25 to 45 who received the YFV17D yellow fever vaccine. CDR3 nucleotide sequence: TGTGCCTGGAGGTGGTCAGGGAGTGGGGCCAACGTCCTGACTTTC. Translation: CAWRWSGSGANVLTF.